These 25 T cell receptor beta chains originate from one sample sequenced in a study of T cell responses to AZD1222 COVID-19 vaccine. TCRdb's table, derived via immunoSEQ multiplex PCR, lists solely in-frame clones and lacks some. The sample includes approximately 160,000 clones, around 89% of them seen just once. The sample here was peripheral blood, taken on day 0 of MenACWY control vaccination. The receptors stem from an adult in good health.

This clone was recorded only once. The chain uses TRBV11-3 and TRBJ2-1, with 15 nucleotides matching TRBD2. Losses at the gene ends were 5 bases for V and 9 bases for J; bases not matched to a gene: 17. The CDR3 consists of 19 residues. The V gene's germline CDR1 is SGHNT and CDR2 YENEEA. Written as DNA, the CDR3 is TGTGCCAGCAGCGCTGGGACTAGCGGGAGGTTCCCCAAAACCATTGAGCAGTTCTTC. Its protein product is CASSAGTSGRFPKTIEQFF.

The V call is TRBV19, the J call TRBJ2-7, with 10 bases lining up with TRBD1. In germline, CDR1 is LNHDA, CDR2 SQIVND (reference sequence). The CDR3 totals 15 residues. The V segment lost 3 bases and the J segment 3 bases; nucleotides outside the gene matches: 5. The CDR3 nucleotides read TGTGCCAGTAGTATGCCGGGACAGGGGAACTACGAGCAGTACTTC. Its translation: CASSMPGQGNYEQYF.

The genes are TRBV7-2 and TRBJ2-7, with 8 bases fitting TRBD2. Losses at the gene ends were 8 bases for V and 3 bases for J; bases not matched to a gene: 6. The germline V gene encodes CDR1 SGHTA and CDR2 FQGNSA. CDR3 size: 13 residues. CDR3 in DNA: TGTGCCAGCTCGGAGCGGGAGAGCTACGAGCAGTACTTC. Amino acid sequence: CASSERESYEQYF.

This clone came up once. The chain recombines TRBV7-6 with TRBJ2-2, with TRBD2 matching 8 bases. V shed 5 bases and J 2 bases; nucleotides not matched to a gene: 7. CDR1 is SGHVS and CDR2 is FNYEAQ in the germline V gene. The CDR3 consists of 16 residues. CDR3 in amino acids: CASSTTSGRNTGELFF. The DNA of the CDR3 is TGTGCCAGCAGCACCACTAGCGGAAGAAACACCGGGGAGCTGTTTTTT.

The chain carries TRBV5-1 and TRBJ2-2; 9 bases match TRBD1. This CDR3 has 15 amino acids. Germline values: CDR1 SGHRS, CDR2 YFSETQ. V lost 4 bases to trimming and J lost 4 bases; unmatched junction nucleotides: 5. CDR3 sequence: CASSIRQGGTGELFF. CDR3 DNA: TGCGCCAGCAGCATCAGACAGGGGGGCACCGGGGAGCTGTTTTTT. The full variable domain, completed using reference TRBV5-1 and TRBJ2-2, is KAGVTQTPRYLIKTRGQQVTLSCSPISGHRSVSWYQQTPGQGLQFLFEYFSETQRNKGNFPGRFSGRQFSNSRSEMNVSTLELGDSALYLCASSIRQGGTGELFFGEGSRLTVL.

The chain recombines TRBV5-1 with TRBJ1-1, with no clear D. The CDR3 spans 16 residues. V shed 3 bases and J shed 2 bases, with 17 bases lying between them. CDR1 and CDR2 (germline): SGHRS, YFSETQ. The DNA for the CDR3 is TGCGCCAGCAGCTCTTCACCCTTCACCCTCAACACTGAAGCTTTCTTT. Translated, it gives CASSSSPFTLNTEAFF.

V and J are TRBV5-1 and TRBJ2-7; the match to TRBD2 covers 8 bases. Germline loops: CDR1 SGHRS, CDR2 YFSETQ. The CDR3 spans 14 residues. Trimming removed 7 bases from V and 1 base from J; junction bases left unmatched: 7. The CDR3 DNA reads TGCGCCAGCTACATGGGACTAGGATCCTACGAGCAGTACTTC. Translated, it gives CASYMGLGSYEQYF.

The rearrangement uses TRBV5-1 and TRBJ1-1, with D possibly matching TRBD1 (6 bases). Germline CDR1 reads SGHRS; CDR2 reads YFSETQ. The CDR3 has 13 residues. V lost 3 bases to trimming and J lost 1 base, with 7 bases between them. For the CDR3, the DNA is TGCGCCAGCAGCTCGACAGGGAACACTGAAGCTTTCTTT. Its translation is CASSSTGNTEAFF. The full variable domain, completed using reference TRBV5-1 and TRBJ1-1, is KAGVTQTPRYLIKTRGQQVTLSCSPISGHRSVSWYQQTPGQGLQFLFEYFSETQRNKGNFPGRFSGRQFSNSRSEMNVSTLELGDSALYLCASSSTGNTEAFFGQGTRLTVV.

The chain joins TRBV4-2 to TRBJ2-3; 12 bases match TRBD2. The CDR3 runs to 16 residues. CDR1 is LGHNA and CDR2 is YNFKEQ in the germline V gene. The junction had 2 bases not matched to a gene; V was cut back by 0 bases and J by 4 bases. The CDR3 reads CASSQDLAGGADTQYF. The CDR3 DNA sequence: TGTGCCAGCAGCCAAGATCTAGCGGGGGGGGCAGATACGCAGTATTTT.

This chain links TRBV7-3 with TRBJ2-1; 9 bases are a match to TRBD2. The V gene's germline CDR1 is SGHTA and CDR2 FQGTGA. The CDR3 runs to 14 residues. V was pared by 6 bases and J by 2 bases, with 2 bases of the junction left unmatched. This chain's CDR3 is CASSSSGAYNEQFF. CDR3 in DNA: TGTGCCAGCAGTTCTAGCGGGGCCTACAATGAGCAGTTCTTC.

The genes are TRBV30 and TRBJ1-6; 10 bases are shared with TRBD1. V lost 2 bases to trimming and J lost 10 bases; unmatched junction nucleotides: 8. The CDR3 totals 15 residues. Germline V lookup: CDR1 GTSNPN, CDR2 SVGIG (reference sequence). The CDR3 sequence: CAWSNLGQGSSPLHF. CDR3 in DNA: TGTGCCTGGAGTAACCTGGGACAGGGGAGCTCACCCCTCCACTTT.

The chain links TRBV6-2 or TRBV6-3 to TRBJ2-1; tentatively, D is TRBD1 or TRBD2 (6 bases each). Germline V gene lookup returns CDR1 MNHEY and CDR2 SVGEGT. Between the trimmed V and J ends, which lost 6 bases and 5 bases, there was a span of 17 bases. The CDR3 contains 15 residues. The CDR3 loop is CASSLLAGANNEQFF. CDR3 coding DNA: TGTGCCAGCAGCTTACTAGCAGGGGCAAACAATGAGCAGTTCTTC.

This chain uses TRBV7-2 with TRBJ1-2, with 9 nucleotides matching TRBD1. Germline lookup yields CDR1 SGHTA and CDR2 FQGNSA. V dropped 5 bases and J dropped 6; count of bases not matched to a gene: 7. The CDR3 sequence is 14 residues long. CDR3 residues: CASSPQGATHGYTF. The CDR3, as DNA: TGTGCCAGCAGCCCACAGGGGGCGACGCATGGCTACACCTTC.

The V call is TRBV5-6, the J call TRBJ2-7; possibly TRBD1 for D (6 bases). CDR1 is SGHDT and CDR2 is YYEEEE in the germline V gene. The length of the CDR3 is 13 residues. V was shortened by 2 bases and J by 2 bases, with 8 bases between the two germline ends. The CDR3 region is CASSFQGPYEQYF. The CDR3 bases are TGTGCCAGCAGCTTCCAGGGGCCCTACGAGCAGTACTTC.

This clone was detected only a few times. The V call is TRBV6-5, the J call TRBJ1-2; D not certain. This CDR3 contains 13 residues. V lost 5 bases to trimming and J lost 3 bases, with 10 bases between them. CDR1 and CDR2 (germline): MNHEY, SVGAGI. CDR3 sequence reads: CASSTFGDYGYTF. The CDR3 bases are TGTGCCAGCAGTACTTTCGGAGACTATGGCTACACCTTC.

The V call is TRBV5-6, the J call TRBJ2-2; D may be TRBD1 (5 bases). CDR1 and CDR2 (germline): SGHDT, YYEEEE. V gave up 4 bases and J gave up 6 bases, with 10 bases separating them. This CDR3 is 13 amino acids long. The CDR3 loop is CASSQQGSGELFF. CDR3 in DNA: TGTGCCAGCAGCCAGCAGGGTTCCGGGGAGCTGTTTTTT.

The chain carries TRBV11-2 and TRBJ2-1; a possible D gene is TRBD1 (6 bases). The CDR3 is made up of 15 amino acids. Germline V gives CDR1 SGHAT, CDR2 FQNNGV. The ends were cut back, 4 bases at V and 5 bases at J, with 15 bases in the middle. The CDR3 protein is CASSSAGTQDNEQFF. For the CDR3, the DNA is TGTGCCAGCAGCTCCGCAGGGACACAAGACAATGAGCAGTTCTTC.

The chain joins TRBV9 to TRBJ2-7; 8 nucleotides agree with TRBD1. Losses at the gene ends were 3 bases for V and 0 bases for J; bases not matched to a gene: 5. Germline V gene data show CDR1 as SGDLS and CDR2 as YYNGEE. This CDR3 has 15 amino acids. The CDR3, as DNA: TGTGCCAGCAGCGCGGGACAGGACTACTCCTACGAGCAGTACTTC. This gives the protein CASSAGQDYSYEQYF.

J is TRBJ1-1 and V is TRBV4-1; D perhaps matches TRBD1 (5 bases). The CDR3 loop spans 14 amino acids. Germline lookup yields CDR1 MGHRA and CDR2 YSYEKL. Trimming shortened V by 6 bases and J by 2 bases, and 13 bases separated the two germline ends. The CDR3 sequence: CASRPQDTNTEAFF. The DNA for the CDR3 is TGCGCCAGCAGACCCCAGGACACAAACACTGAAGCTTTCTTT.

V is TRBV7-2 and J is TRBJ2-3; 9 nucleotides match TRBD2. Germline V gene data show CDR1 as SGHTA and CDR2 as FQGNSA. The trim removed 4 bases at V and 2 bases at J, leaving 10 bases unmatched. The CDR3 is 17 amino acids. CDR3 DNA sequence: TGTGCCAGCAGCTCTTTAGCGGGGGACTCGTACACAGATACGCAGTATTTT. Protein: CASSSLAGDSYTDTQYF.

The chain links TRBV2 to TRBJ1-1; maybe TRBD1 (6 bases). The CDR3 covers 13 residues. Germline CDR1 is SNHLY and CDR2 is FYNNEI. Trimming removed 7 bases from V and 0 bases from J, with 9 bases in between. The CDR3 sequence: CASNYRVNTEAFF. In DNA, the CDR3 is TGTGCCAGCAACTACAGGGTGAACACTGAAGCTTTCTTT.

This clone occurred a few times. This chain links TRBV7-9 with TRBJ2-3; D uncertain. This CDR3 region has 13 residues. With 4 bases removed from V and 4 bases from J, the gap between germline ends came to 9 bases. Germline values: CDR1 SEHNR, CDR2 FQNEAQ (reference sequence). CDR3 nucleotide sequence: TGTGCCAGCAGCTCTAAGCGTCCAGATACGCAGTATTTT. It specifies CASSSKRPDTQYF.

The CDR3 here is CASSLDRGSQPQHF. CDR3 coding DNA: TGTGCCAGCAGCTTGGACAGGGGATCTCAGCCCCAGCATTTT. The chain combines TRBV5-5 with TRBJ1-5, with 7 positions matching TRBD1. V shed 0 bases and J 6 bases; nucleotides not matched to a gene: 3. The CDR3 loop spans 14 amino acids. CDR1 and CDR2 from the germline V gene are SGHKS and YYEKEE (reference sequence).

The chain carries TRBV7-9 and TRBJ2-1; no clear D gene. The germline V gene has CDR1 SEHNR and CDR2 FQNEAQ (reference sequence). V shed 0 bases and J shed 4 bases, with 10 bases lying between them. This CDR3 is built from 15 residues. CDR3 DNA: TGTGCCAGCAGCTTAGCCGGCACCAGGTACAATGAGCAGTTCTTC. It is translated as CASSLAGTRYNEQFF. The complete variable domain, with remaining parts taken from reference TRBV7-9 and TRBJ2-1, reads DTGVSQNPRHKITKRGQNVTFRCDPISEHNRLYWYRQTLGQGPEFLTYFQNEAQLEKSRLLSDRFSAERPKGSFSTLEIQRTEQGDSAMYLCASSLAGTRYNEQFFGPGTRLTVL.

The J gene is TRBJ1-5, the V gene TRBV4-1, with 7 nucleotides matching TRBD1. The junction had 3 bases not matched to a gene; V was cut back by 2 bases and J by 5 bases. The CDR3 length is 14 residues. Looked up from germline, CDR1 is MGHRA and CDR2 is YSYEKL. CDR3 loop: CASSQTGVDQPQHF. The CDR3 DNA reads as TGCGCCAGCAGCCAAACAGGGGTGGATCAGCCCCAGCATTTT.